This paragraph covers one T cell receptor (beta chain) sequence. Its binding antigen is unknown. Base qualities are not at hand, and no much larger clone is one base apart. The library was obtained by the immunoSEQ multiplex PCR assay. Per the original workflow: A statistical classification framework was built to diagnose cytomegalovirus status from the catalog of TCR beta chain sequences. TCRdb stores this immuneACCESS table with in-frame sequences only. Part of the clones is absent; in the studies checked, under half of the shortfall reflects unresolved V genes, and no reason is known for the rest. Clone size and V and J calls were adopted from that table, with D and trimming inferred from the DNA. A total of nearly 200,000 clones appear in this sample, 75% to 85% of them only once. Around 15% of the sample lies in the top ten. Separate from the roughly 630-subject first cohort, the validation cohort of about 110 subjects was the group to which the donors belonged.

Based on the germline V gene, the CDR1 and CDR2 sequences are MNHEY and SVGAGI. The CDR3 contains 15 residues, cysteine and phenylalanine counted. The DNA shown is the 45-base CDR3, in frame from base 1. Trimming at the junction amounts to 0 bases on V and 9 bases on J, and the germline ends lie 14 bases apart. This sample is drawn from a study of cytomegalovirus exposure and HLA in healthy donors (dated by TCRdb to about 2017). In terms of the full investigation: A later analysis indicated that the 95 to 150 validation repertoires were generated on the platform also employed for the 600 to 750 repertoires of the first cohort. To predict cytomegalovirus infection status, the study brought together high-throughput TCR immunosequencing, statistical association of individual TCRs with disease status, and machine learning. Besides the first cohort of hundreds of subjects, a separate validation cohort made up of some 110 different subjects was used. The study was designed to test whether signatures of past pathogen exposure could be identified by cataloging public T cell receptors.

Overall results and qualifications from the work: In vitro tests confirmed that three of the cytomegalovirus-associated TCR beta chains recognize cytomegalovirus antigens. A later analysis had no HLA typing for the validation cohort, so co-occurrence there was scored across all 110 or so repertoires. It was suggested by the authors that the approach could potentially be generalized to other disease states and immunological phenotypes. The classifier was reported to diagnose cytomegalovirus status with high specificity and sensitivity in both the original cohort and the validation cohort. The study listed 170 or so TCR beta chains as associated with cytomegalovirus. In a later analysis, TCRs clustered in the first cohort were found to also tend to co-occur in the roughly 120 validation repertoires, with 85% to 95% of cluster scores above 0. Most TCR sequences were seen in very few donors, while some public TCRs were found in many individuals.

The clonotype comes from a woman younger than 45 in good health and CMV-seropositive. Sequencing input: PBMCs. The chain uses TRBV6-5 and TRBJ2-2; the D gene is perhaps TRBD1, from 6 matching bases. CDR3 region: CASSYSPGVDRELFF. At the DNA level, the sequence is TGTGCCAGCAGTTACTCCCCAGGGGTAGACCGGGAGCTGTTTTTT.